This T cell receptor (beta chain) was obtained from a study of chemoradiotherapy in HPV16-positive cancers. Findings of the study overall: The functional HPV-specific definition rests on just a couple of HPV16-positive patients.

The repertoire was sequenced with immunoSEQ multiplex PCR; TCRdb's copy has only in-frame clones and lacks some. The sample records around 12,000 clones, 60% to 85% being singletons. Repeated repertoire sampling spanned the course of chemoradiotherapy. Looked up from germline, CDR1 is LGHNA and CDR2 is YSLEER. The CDR3 has 14 residues. Deletions cut 2 bases from V and 8 bases from J, with 12 bases between. This clone has a single count. Its antigen is still unknown. Sample collection was performed from a patient who underwent chemoradiotherapy. This rearrangement joins TRBV4-3 to TRBJ2-2; D is ambiguous. The sequence derives from a human donor with HPV-associated anogenital cancer. The CDR3 DNA follows: TGCGCCAGCAGCCAATCACGCTATCTTGGGGAGCTGTTTTTT. It codes for CASSQSRYLGELFF.